The 15 T cell receptor beta chains given below trace back to one sample, sequenced in a study of T cells expressing NK-cell markers. Each CDR3 protein gets one entry in TCRdb, which reprocessed the 5' RACE reads and gives no DNA. The listing contains roughly 390,000 distinct CDR3 sequences. The material sequenced was blood T cells: a sorted CD56 or NKG2C T cell subset, CD4+ or CD8+ T cells, or bulk PBMC T cells (not recorded which). The origin of the receptors is a woman in her forties or fifties in good health.

This CDR3 reads CSAPGSLGETQYF. The rearrangement uses TRBV20-1 and TRBJ2-5; TCRdb names TRBD1, which stays unverified in the absence of DNA. Germline V gene data show CDR1 as DFQATT and CDR2 as SNEGSKA (reference sequence). This CDR3 is 13 amino acids long.

The V gene is TRBV11-3, the J gene TRBJ2-1; checking the TCRdb D call of TRBD1 is not possible without DNA. CDR1 is SGHNT and CDR2 is YENEEA in the germline V gene. The CDR3 totals 13 residues. CDR3 protein: CASTNAGGGEQFF.

The CDR3 sequence: CASSYQREAFF. V usage is TRBV3-1 and J usage is TRBJ2-1; TCRdb lists TRBD2, though no DNA is available to test this call. Germline values: CDR1 LGHDT, CDR2 YNNKEL (reference sequence). CDR3 length: 11 amino acids.

V gene TRBV12-3 or TRBV12-4 combines with J gene TRBJ2-5; the D call from TCRdb, TRBD2, cannot be confirmed without DNA. The CDR3 extends over 15 amino acids. CDR3 sequence: CASRETSGRPETQYF.

The chain uses TRBV20-1 and TRBJ1-2; TCRdb proposes TRBD1, but this gene call is untestable without DNA. The CDR3 sequence is 11 residues long. Germline values: CDR1 DFQATT, CDR2 SNEGSKA (reference sequence). This CDR3 is CSAFQGGGYTF.

The chain has TRBV27 and TRBJ2-7; as DNA is missing, the TRBD2 call by TCRdb cannot be tested. Germline lookup yields CDR1 MNHEY and CDR2 SMNVEV (reference sequence). The CDR3 is 14 amino acids. CDR3 in amino acids: CASGLAVSSYEQYF.

The chain joins TRBV5-1 to TRBJ2-3. CDR3 length: 14 amino acids. Germline values: CDR1 SGHRS, CDR2 YFSETQ. CDR3 sequence: CASSPQKSTDTQYF.

The chain combines TRBV3-1 with TRBJ2-3; TCRdb picks TRBD2, but there is no DNA to check that call. The CDR3 covers 17 residues. Germline V lookup: CDR1 LGHDT, CDR2 YNNKEL (reference sequence). The CDR3 reads CASRDTSGRADADTQYF.

The CDR3 loop is CASNSRGATEAFF. This chain joins TRBV3-1 and TRBJ1-1; TCRdb calls TRBD1, which cannot be checked without DNA. This CDR3 contains 13 residues. CDR1 and CDR2 (germline): LGHDT, YNNKEL (reference sequence).

The chain carries TRBV27 and TRBJ2-3; no DNA is available, so the TRBD2 call from TCRdb remains unchecked. The germline V gene has CDR1 MNHEY and CDR2 SMNVEV (reference sequence). The CDR3 consists of 13 residues. This chain's CDR3 is CASSFAGIDTQYF.

The chain couples TRBV5-1 to TRBJ1-4; TCRdb reports TRBD1, a call that lacks DNA to check it against. Germline V gene lookup returns CDR1 SGHRS and CDR2 YFSETQ. This CDR3 has 15 amino acids. The CDR3 here is CASSTTGSTNEKLFF.

The chain employs TRBV24-1 and TRBJ2-1. The CDR3 runs 14 residues. The germline V gene encodes CDR1 KGHDR and CDR2 SFDVKD. The CDR3 loop reads CATSRGTANNEQFF.

The V call is TRBV24-1, the J call TRBJ2-3; checking the TCRdb D call of TRBD1 is not possible without DNA. The CDR3 is 14 amino acids. Germline V lookup: CDR1 KGHDR, CDR2 SFDVKD. This chain's CDR3 is CATSDQDRDDTQYF.

This chain links TRBV7-9 with TRBJ2-5; TCRdb selects TRBD2, and the lack of DNA leaves this call unchecked. This CDR3 spans 15 amino acids. Germline lookup yields CDR1 SEHNR and CDR2 FQNEAQ (reference sequence). The CDR3 protein is CASRLIAGAQETQYF.

The rearrangement uses TRBV25-1 and TRBJ1-2. The CDR3 runs to 14 residues. Germline values: CDR1 MGHDK, CDR2 SYGVNS. CDR3 in amino acids: CASSESQVNYGYTF.